The 2 T cell receptor beta chains given below trace back to one sample, sequenced in a study of blood T cell repertoires in COVID-19. Repertoires were generated with immunoSEQ multiplex PCR, while TCRdb's copy carries only in-frame clones and drops some. The table has about 260,000 clones, 91% seen once; the top ten hold 2.5% to 3%. Sequenced material: peripheral blood. These receptors came from a young adult with COVID-19, enrolled during active disease.

This sequence joins TRBV5-1 and TRBJ2-1; D gene ambiguous. The CDR3 runs 11 residues. In germline, CDR1 is SGHRS, CDR2 YFSETQ. Trimming left V 7 bases short and J 3 bases short, with 5 bases between. This chain's CDR3 is CASGLYNEQFF. The CDR3 coding sequence is TGCGCCAGCGGCCTCTACAATGAGCAGTTCTTC.

The J gene is TRBJ2-3, the V gene TRBV12-3 or TRBV12-4; TRBD1 is a possible D gene (5 bases). The V and J ends lost 3 bases and 6 bases respectively, with 10 bases between them. The CDR3 extends over 13 amino acids. CDR3 bases: TGTGCCAGCAGTTTCAACAGGCCGGATACGCAGTATTTT. Translation: CASSFNRPDTQYF.